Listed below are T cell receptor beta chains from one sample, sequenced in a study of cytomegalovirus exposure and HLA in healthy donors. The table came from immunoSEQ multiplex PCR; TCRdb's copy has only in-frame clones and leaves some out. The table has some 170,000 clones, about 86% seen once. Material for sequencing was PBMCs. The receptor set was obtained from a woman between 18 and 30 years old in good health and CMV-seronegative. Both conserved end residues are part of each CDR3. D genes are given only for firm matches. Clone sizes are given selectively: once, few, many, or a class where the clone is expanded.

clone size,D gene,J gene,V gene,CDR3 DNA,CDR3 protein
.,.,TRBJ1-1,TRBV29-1,TGCAGCGTTGTGGACACTGACACTGAAGCTTTCTTT,CSVVDTDTEAFF
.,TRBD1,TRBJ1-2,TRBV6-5,TGTGCCAGCAGTTCCGGGACAGGGGTCTATGGCTACACCTTC,CASSSGTGVYGYTF
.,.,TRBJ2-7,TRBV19,TGTGCCAGTAGTATGACCGAGGGATTCGCGGGGGCCTTCTACGAGCAGTACTTC,CASSMTEGFAGAFYEQYF
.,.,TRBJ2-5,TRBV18,TGTGCCAGCTCCGAGCTAGCGCAAGAGACCCAGTACTTC,CASSELAQETQYF
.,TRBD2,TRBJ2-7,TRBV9,TGTGCCAGCAGCGTAGCTGGGACTAGCGCCTACGAGCAGTACTTC,CASSVAGTSAYEQYF
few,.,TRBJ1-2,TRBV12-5,TGTGCTAGTGGTAGCTATCCTCAGGAACATGGCTACACCTTC,CASGSYPQEHGYTF
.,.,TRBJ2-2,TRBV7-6,TGTGCCAGCAGCTTCCCCAGCACCGGGGAGCTGTTTTTT,CASSFPSTGELFF
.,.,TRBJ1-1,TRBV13,TGTGCCAGCAACGTCGTTAAGGGAGCCGGGGCTTTCTTT,CASNVVKGAGAFF
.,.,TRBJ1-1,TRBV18,TGTGCCAGCTCAATCGAGGGGAACACTGAAGCTTTCTTT,CASSIEGNTEAFF
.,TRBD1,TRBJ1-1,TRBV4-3,TGCGCCAGCAGCCAAGATCGGACAGGGAACACTGAAGCTTTCTTT,CASSQDRTGNTEAFF
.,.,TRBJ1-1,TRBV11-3,TGTGCCAGCAGCTTCAGGGGTGGCACTGAAGCTTTCTTT,CASSFRGGTEAFF
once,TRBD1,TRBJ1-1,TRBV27,TGTGCCAGCTCTCCAGGGGGGATCACTGAAGCTTTCTTT,CASSPGGITEAFF
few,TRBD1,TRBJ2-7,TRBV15,TGTGCCACCAGCAGGACGACCGGGACAGGGGGCTACGAGCAGTACTTC,CATSRTTGTGGYEQYF
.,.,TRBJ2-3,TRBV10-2,TGCGCCAGCAGTGATCCTACAGGTAGTAAGGGGACAGATACGCAGTATTTT,CASSDPTGSKGTDTQYF
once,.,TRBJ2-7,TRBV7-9,TGTGCCAGCAGCTTAGCGTCATCAACACAACCCCACGAGCAGTACTTC,CASSLASSTQPHEQYF
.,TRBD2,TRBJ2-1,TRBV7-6,TGTGCCAGCAGCTTAGCGCGGGAGGGTAACAATGAGCAGTTCTTC,CASSLAREGNNEQFF
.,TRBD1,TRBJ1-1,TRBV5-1,TGCGCCAGCAGCTCGACGGGACAGCACACTGAAGCTTTCTTT,CASSSTGQHTEAFF
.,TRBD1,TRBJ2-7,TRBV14,TGTGCCAGCAGTCCCAGGACAGGAACCTACGAGCAGTACTTC,CASSPRTGTYEQYF
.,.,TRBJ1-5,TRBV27,TGTGCCAGCGCTAACGAGGGCAATCAGCCCCAGCATTTT,CASANEGNQPQHF
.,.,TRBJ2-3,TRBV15,TGTGCCACCAGCAGAGATAGACGGCCGACTAGCACAGATACGCAGTATTTT,CATSRDRRPTSTDTQYF
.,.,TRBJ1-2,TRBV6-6,TGTGCCAGCAGTCACGATGCAGGTCCCATCTATGGCTACACCTTC,CASSHDAGPIYGYTF
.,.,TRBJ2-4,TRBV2,TGTGCCAGCAGTGTAGAGGGAGCGGTGAACATTCAGTACTTC,CASSVEGAVNIQYF
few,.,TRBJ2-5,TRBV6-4,TGTGCCAGCAGTCCTCAGTCATCGGGAGTAGAGACCCAGTACTTC,CASSPQSSGVETQYF
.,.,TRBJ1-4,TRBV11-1,TGTGCCAGCAGCCCCCGGGGGGCGAGGGGGATGCTGTTTTTT,CASSPRGARGMLFF
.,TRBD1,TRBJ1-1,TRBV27,TGTGCCAGCAGTTTCTTCGGGACAGGAACTGAAGCTTTCTTT,CASSFFGTGTEAFF
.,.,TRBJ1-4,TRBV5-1,TGCGCCAGCAGCTTGGTGGCAACAGAAAAACTGTTTTTT,CASSLVATEKLFF
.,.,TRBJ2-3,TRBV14,TGTGCCAGCAGCCACGGCACAGATACGCAGTATTTT,CASSHGTDTQYF
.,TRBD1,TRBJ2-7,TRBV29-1,TGCAGCGTTGGGTCACAGGGGATGAGATCATCCTACGAGCAGTACTTC,CSVGSQGMRSSYEQYF
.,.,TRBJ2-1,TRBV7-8,TGTGCCAGCAGCTTAGGGCACGTTGAGCAGTTCTTC,CASSLGHVEQFF
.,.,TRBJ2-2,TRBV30,TGTGCCTGGAGTGTATACGCGGGGGCCAACACCGGGGAGCTGTTTTTT,CAWSVYAGANTGELFF
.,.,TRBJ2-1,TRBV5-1,TGCGCCAGCAGCTTGGGAACACGTCAGGGTTGGTTCTTC,CASSLGTRQGWFF
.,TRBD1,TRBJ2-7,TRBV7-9,TGTGCCAGCAGCCCAACGCGGGACAGGGGTCAGGGGCAGTACTTC,CASSPTRDRGQGQYF
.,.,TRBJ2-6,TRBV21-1,TGTGCCAGCAGCAAAGAACTATCTGGGGCCAACGTCCTGACTTTC,CASSKELSGANVLTF
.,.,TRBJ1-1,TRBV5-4,TGTGCCAGCAGCTTGGATCTAACCGGGACAGAAGCTTTCTTT,CASSLDLTGTEAFF
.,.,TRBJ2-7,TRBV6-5,TGTGCCAGCAGTCCCGTACAGTCCTCCTACGAGCAGTACTTC,CASSPVQSSYEQYF
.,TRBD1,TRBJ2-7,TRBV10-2,TGCGCCAGCAGTCGGGACAGGGGAGGTTCCTACGAGCAGTACTTC,CASSRDRGGSYEQYF
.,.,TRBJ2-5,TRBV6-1,TGTGCCAGCAGTGAAGTCTCGGGGACCCAGTACTTC,CASSEVSGTQYF
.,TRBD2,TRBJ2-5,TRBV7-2,TGTGCCAGCAGCTGGGTAGCGGGGGGACAAGAGACCCAGTACTTC,CASSWVAGGQETQYF
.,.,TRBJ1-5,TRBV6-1,TGTGCCAGCAGTGGAGGGCAGCCCCAGCATTTT,CASSGGQPQHF
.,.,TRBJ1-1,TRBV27,TGTGCCAGCAGTTTCCTGCGTTTCACTGAAGCTTTCTTT,CASSFLRFTEAFF
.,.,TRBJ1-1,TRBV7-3,TGTGCCAGCAGCAGCCACAGGGAAACTGAAGCTTTCTTT,CASSSHRETEAFF
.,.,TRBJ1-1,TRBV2,TGTGCCAGCAGCCGACTTAGCGCTGAAGCTTTCTTT,CASSRLSAEAFF
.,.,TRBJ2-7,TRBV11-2,TGTGCCAGCAGACCTTTTCTAAGCGGAGAATACGAGCAGTACTTC,CASRPFLSGEYEQYF
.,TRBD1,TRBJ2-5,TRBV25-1,TGTGCCAGCTCTAATCAACAGGGGGGACAAGAGACCCAGTACTTC,CASSNQQGGQETQYF
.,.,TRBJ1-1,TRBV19,TGTGCCAGTAGGGAGGGTCCTGGGTGGTATGAAGCTTTCTTT,CASREGPGWYEAFF
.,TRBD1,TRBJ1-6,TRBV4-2,TGTGCCAGCAGCCAACGTGGTGGGGAGAGGGGGCATAATTCACCCCTCCACTTT,CASSQRGGERGHNSPLHF
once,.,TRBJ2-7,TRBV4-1,TGCGCCAGCAGCCAAGAGTCATGGAGGGGTCAATACGAGCAGTACTTC,CASSQESWRGQYEQYF
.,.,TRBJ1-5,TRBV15,TGTGCCACCAGCCAGGAGGGAAACCAGCATTTT,CATSQEGNQHF
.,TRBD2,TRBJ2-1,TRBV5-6,TGTGCCAGCAGCGGGGAGCGGGAGGGGGGTTTCAATGAGCAGTTCTTC,CASSGEREGGFNEQFF
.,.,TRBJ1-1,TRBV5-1,TGCGCCAGCAGCTTATTTGGGAATGAGAGGGCTGAAGCTTTCTTT,CASSLFGNERAEAFF
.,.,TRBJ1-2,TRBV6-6,TGTGCCAGCAGTCGCACCAGGGACTATGGCTACACCTTC,CASSRTRDYGYTF
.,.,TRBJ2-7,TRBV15,TGTGCCACCAGGAACCCAAGCGGTAGCTCCTACGAGCAGTACTTC,CATRNPSGSSYEQYF
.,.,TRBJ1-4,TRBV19,TGTGCCAGTAGTTATTGGCGGTCAACTGAAGCGGGAGAAAAACTGTTTTTT,CASSYWRSTEAGEKLFF